This T cell receptor beta chain was captured in a study of blood T cell repertoires in COVID-19 (dated by TCRdb to 2019 to 2021). About the investigation overall: The collaborator samples originated in the United States, Italy and Spain and spanned the acute and convalescent phases of COVID-19. The prospective study material was composed of cDNA or gDNA derived from T cells, B-cell-depleted T cells, or PBMCs. Deeply sampled blood TCRbeta repertoires from subjects exposed to, actively infected with, or recovered from COVID-19 were included in the dataset. A freely available public database, intended as a resource for researchers studying the immune response to SARS-CoV-2, is where the repertoires were released. Samples came from the ongoing ImmuneRACE study (first 160 participants) plus 1,254 subjects from 6 global collaborators. The sample metadata nearly always contained a de-identified subject ID, COVID-19 status, age in years and sex. HLA class I and class II types, where available, came from metadata supplied by the sample provider rather than from assay-based typing.

Each collaborating institution followed its own protocols to collect whole blood in K2EDTA tubes. For TCRbeta analysis, collaborator samples were shipped as frozen whole blood, as isolated PBMCs, or as DNA extracted from either sample type. The immunoSEQ Assay, a bias-controlled multiplex PCR, was used to amplify TCRbeta CDR3 regions from genomic DNA. The source study handled its data this way. The number of nucleated cells in each sample was estimated by amplification of reference gene primers within the assay. Sequence reads were collapsed and filtered to measure the absolute abundance of every unique TCRbeta CDR3 rearrangement. For each sample, productive Simpson clonality was calculated by taking the square root of Simpson's diversity index across productive rearrangements. TCRdb retrieved this table from immuneACCESS and kept in-frame rearrangements only. Not all clones are present; in checked studies, unresolved V genes account for under half, and no reason is known for the remainder. The D gene and trimming were derived from the DNA, and the V and J assignments and clone size from that table. A total of about 300,000 clones appear in this sample, about 82% of them only once. The top ten clones comprise 1.5% to 2% of the sample.

Points on this clone: The target of this receptor is not known. Qualities for individual bases were not recorded, and no much larger clone is one base off.

Via the germline V gene (reference sequence), CDR1 is DFQATT and CDR2 SNEGSKA. From the cysteine through the phenylalanine, the CDR3 covers 15 amino acids. The entry retains the CDR3 DNA only, 45 bases that are in frame from base 1. V loses 3 bases of germline sequence and J loses 1 base, and the interval between the two ends is 15 bases. General study outcomes and caveats: The amount of clinical and demographic metadata varied by source and participant and was provided uncurated.

The sequencing sample was made of peripheral blood. The TCR sequence derives from a woman between 45 and 65 years old with acute or convalescent COVID-19. Here the chain combines TRBV20-1 and TRBJ1-1, with no D gene named confidently. The DNA sequence is as follows: TGCAGTGCTAGTTCCGGCGGGCAGGCGAACACTGAAGCTTTCTTT. Its protein is CSASSGGQANTEAFF.